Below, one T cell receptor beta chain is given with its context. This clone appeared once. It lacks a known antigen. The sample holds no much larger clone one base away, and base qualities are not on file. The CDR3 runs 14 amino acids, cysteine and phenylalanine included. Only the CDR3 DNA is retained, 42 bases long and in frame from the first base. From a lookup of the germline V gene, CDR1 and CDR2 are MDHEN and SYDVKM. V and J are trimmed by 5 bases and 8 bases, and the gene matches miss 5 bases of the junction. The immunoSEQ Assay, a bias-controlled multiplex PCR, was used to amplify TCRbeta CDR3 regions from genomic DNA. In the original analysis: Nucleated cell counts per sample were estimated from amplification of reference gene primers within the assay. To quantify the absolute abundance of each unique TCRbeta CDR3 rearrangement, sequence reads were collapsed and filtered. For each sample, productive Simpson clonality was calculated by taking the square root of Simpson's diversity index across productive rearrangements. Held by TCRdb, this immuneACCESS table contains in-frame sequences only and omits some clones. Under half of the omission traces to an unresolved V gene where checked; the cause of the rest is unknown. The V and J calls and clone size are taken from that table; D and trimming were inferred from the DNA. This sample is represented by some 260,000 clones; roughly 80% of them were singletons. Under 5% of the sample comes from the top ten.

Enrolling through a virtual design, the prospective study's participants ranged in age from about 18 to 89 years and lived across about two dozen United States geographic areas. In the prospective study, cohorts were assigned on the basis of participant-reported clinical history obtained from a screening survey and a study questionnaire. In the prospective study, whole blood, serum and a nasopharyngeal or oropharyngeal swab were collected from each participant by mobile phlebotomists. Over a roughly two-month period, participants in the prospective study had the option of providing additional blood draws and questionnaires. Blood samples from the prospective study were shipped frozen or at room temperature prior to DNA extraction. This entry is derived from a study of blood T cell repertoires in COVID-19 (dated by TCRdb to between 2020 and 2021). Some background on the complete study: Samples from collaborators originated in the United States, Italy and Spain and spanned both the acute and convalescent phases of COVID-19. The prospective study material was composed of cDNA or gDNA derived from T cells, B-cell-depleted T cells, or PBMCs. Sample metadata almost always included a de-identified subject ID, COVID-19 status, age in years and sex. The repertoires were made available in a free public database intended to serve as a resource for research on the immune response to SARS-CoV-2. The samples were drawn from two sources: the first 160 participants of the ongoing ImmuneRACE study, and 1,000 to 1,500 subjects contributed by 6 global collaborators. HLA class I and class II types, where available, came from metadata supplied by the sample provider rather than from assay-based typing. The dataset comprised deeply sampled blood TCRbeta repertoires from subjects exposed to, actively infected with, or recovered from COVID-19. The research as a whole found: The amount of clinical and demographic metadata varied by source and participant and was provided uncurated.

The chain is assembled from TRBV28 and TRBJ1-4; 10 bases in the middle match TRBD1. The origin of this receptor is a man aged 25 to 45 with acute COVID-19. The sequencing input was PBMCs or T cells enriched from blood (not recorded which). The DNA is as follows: TGTGCCAGCAGTCCCGGACAGGGGGGAGAAAAACTGTTTTTT. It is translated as CASSPGQGGEKLFF.